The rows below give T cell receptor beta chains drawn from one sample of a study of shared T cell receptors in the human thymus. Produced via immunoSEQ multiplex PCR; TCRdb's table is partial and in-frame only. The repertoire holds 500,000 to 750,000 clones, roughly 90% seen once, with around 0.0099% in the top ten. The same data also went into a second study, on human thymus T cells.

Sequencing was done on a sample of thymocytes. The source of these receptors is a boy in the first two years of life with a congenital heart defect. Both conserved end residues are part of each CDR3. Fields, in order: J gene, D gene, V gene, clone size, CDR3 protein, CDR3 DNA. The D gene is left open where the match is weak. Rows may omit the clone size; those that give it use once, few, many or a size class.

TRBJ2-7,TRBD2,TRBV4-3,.,CASSAQAGSSYEQYF,TGCGCCAGCAGCGCCCAAGCGGGAAGCTCCTACGAGCAGTACTTC
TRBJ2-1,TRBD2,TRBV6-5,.,CASSPRGGGKNEQFF,TGTGCCAGCAGTCCCCGGGGGGGAGGTAAGAATGAGCAGTTCTTC
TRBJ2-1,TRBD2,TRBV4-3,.,CASSQDVLAGNYNEQFF,TGCGCCAGCAGCCAAGATGTCCTAGCGGGAAACTACAATGAGCAGTTCTTC
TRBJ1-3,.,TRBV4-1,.,CASSQAEQGPSSGNTIYF,TGCGCCAGCAGCCAAGCCGAGCAGGGTCCATCCTCTGGAAACACCATATATTTT
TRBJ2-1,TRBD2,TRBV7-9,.,CASSPGLAGGRGNNQEQFF,TGTGCCAGCAGCCCCGGACTAGCGGGAGGCCGCGGGAACAATCAGGAGCAGTTCTTC
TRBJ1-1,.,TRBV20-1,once,CSALTEAFF,TGCAGTGCTCTGACTGAAGCTTTCTTT
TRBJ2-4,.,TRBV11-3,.,CASTLAPPGTLRGAKNIQYF,TGTGCCAGCACCTTAGCACCTCCCGGGACTCTAAGAGGGGCCAAAAACATTCAGTACTTC
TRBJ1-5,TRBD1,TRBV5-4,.,CASSFQGGDRGQGNQPQHF,TGTGCCAGCAGCTTTCAAGGGGGCGATAGGGGTCAGGGCAATCAGCCCCAGCATTTT
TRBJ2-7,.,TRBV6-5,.,CASGRTNYEQYF,TGTGCCAGCGGGCGCACCAACTACGAGCAGTACTTC
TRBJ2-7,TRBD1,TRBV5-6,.,CASSSAGTGGEQYF,TGTGCCAGCAGCTCCGCCGGGACAGGGGGCGAGCAGTACTTC
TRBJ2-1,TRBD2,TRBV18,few,CASSPAGGTYNEQFF,TGTGCCAGCTCACCAGCGGGGGGAACCTACAATGAGCAGTTCTTC
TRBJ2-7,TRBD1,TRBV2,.,CASTPGQGAHEQYF,TGTGCCAGCACCCCGGGACAGGGGGCTCACGAGCAGTACTTC
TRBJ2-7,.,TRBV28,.,CASSSLTAAHSYEQYF,TGTGCCAGCAGTTCATTGACAGCCGCCCACTCCTACGAGCAGTACTTC
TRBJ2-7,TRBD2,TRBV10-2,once,CASTPQTSRTYEQYF,TGCGCCAGCACCCCCCAGACTAGCCGAACCTACGAGCAGTACTTC
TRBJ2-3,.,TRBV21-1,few,CASSSRQTDTQYF,TGTGCCAGCAGCTCCCGACAGACAGATACGCAGTATTTT
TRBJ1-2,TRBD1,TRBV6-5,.,CASSPRATGPYGYTF,TGTGCCAGCAGCCCCCGGGCGACAGGGCCCTATGGCTACACCTTC
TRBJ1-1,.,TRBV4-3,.,CASSQGRDILSEAFF,TGCGCCAGCAGCCAGGGCCGGGACATTCTTTCTGAAGCTTTCTTT